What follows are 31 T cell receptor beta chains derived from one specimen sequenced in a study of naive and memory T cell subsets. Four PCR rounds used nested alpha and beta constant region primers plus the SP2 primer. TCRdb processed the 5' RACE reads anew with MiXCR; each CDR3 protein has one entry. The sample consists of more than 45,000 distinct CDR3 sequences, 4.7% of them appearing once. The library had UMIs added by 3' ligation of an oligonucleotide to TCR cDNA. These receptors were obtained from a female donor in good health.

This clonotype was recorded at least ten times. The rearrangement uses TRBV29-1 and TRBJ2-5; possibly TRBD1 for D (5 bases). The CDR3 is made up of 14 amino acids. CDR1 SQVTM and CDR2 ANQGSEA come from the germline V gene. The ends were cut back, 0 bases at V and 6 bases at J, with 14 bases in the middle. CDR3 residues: CSVEDLQGSKTQYF. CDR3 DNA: TGCAGCGTTGAAGATCTGCAGGGCTCAAAGACCCAGTACTTC.

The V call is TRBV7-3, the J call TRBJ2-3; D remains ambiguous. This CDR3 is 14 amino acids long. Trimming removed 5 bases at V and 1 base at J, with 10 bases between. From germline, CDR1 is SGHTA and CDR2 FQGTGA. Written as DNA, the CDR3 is TGTGCCAGCAGCCCAGGAATCCGCACAGATACGCAGTATTTT. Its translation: CASSPGIRTDTQYF.

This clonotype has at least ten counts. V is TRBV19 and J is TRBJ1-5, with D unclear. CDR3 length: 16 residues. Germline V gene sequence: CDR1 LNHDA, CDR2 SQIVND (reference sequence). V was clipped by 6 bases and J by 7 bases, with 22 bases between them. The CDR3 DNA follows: TGTGCCAGTAGAACCCTCGGAGGCCCGACGGGGCAGCCCCAGCATTTT. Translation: CASRTLGGPTGQPQHF.

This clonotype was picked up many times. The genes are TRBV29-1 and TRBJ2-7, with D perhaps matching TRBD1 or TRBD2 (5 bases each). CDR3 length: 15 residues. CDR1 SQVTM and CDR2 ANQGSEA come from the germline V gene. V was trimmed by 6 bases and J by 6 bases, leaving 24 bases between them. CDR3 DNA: TGCAGCGTCGTAACCCCGGGACCCCGGCTGTTCGAGCAGTACTTC. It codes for CSVVTPGPRLFEQYF.

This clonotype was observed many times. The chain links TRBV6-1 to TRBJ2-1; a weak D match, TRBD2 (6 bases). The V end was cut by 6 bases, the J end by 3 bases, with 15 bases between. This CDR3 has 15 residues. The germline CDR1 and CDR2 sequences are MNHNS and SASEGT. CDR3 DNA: TGTGCCAGCAGAACCCCGGGACTTGACTACAATGAGCAGTTCTTC. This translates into CASRTPGLDYNEQFF.

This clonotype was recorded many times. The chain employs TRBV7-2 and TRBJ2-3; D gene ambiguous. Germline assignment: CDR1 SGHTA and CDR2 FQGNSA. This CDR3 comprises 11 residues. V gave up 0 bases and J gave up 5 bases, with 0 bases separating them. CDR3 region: CASSLADTQYF. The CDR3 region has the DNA TGTGCCAGCAGCTTAGCAGATACGCAGTATTTT. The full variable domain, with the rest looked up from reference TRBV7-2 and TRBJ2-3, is GAGVSQSPSNKVTEKGKDVELRCDPISGHTALYWYRQSLGQGLEFLIYFQGNSAPDKSGLPSDRFSAERTGGSVSTLTIQRTQQEDSAVYLCASSLADTQYFGPGTRLTVL.

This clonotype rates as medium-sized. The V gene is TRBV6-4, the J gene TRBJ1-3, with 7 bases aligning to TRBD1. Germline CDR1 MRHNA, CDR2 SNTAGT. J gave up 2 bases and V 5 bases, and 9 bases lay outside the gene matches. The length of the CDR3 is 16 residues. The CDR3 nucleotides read TGTGCCAGCAGTCCCATACACAGGGGAACTGGAAACACCATATATTTT. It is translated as CASSPIHRGTGNTIYF.

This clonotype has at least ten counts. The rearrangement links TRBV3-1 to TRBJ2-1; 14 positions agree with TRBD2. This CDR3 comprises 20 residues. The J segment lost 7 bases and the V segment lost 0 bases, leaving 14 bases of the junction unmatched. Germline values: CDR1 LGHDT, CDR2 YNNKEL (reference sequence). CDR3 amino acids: CASSQDSNWSGTSGSNEQFF. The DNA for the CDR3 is TGTGCCAGCAGCCAAGATTCTAATTGGAGTGGGACTAGCGGGAGTAATGAGCAGTTCTTC.

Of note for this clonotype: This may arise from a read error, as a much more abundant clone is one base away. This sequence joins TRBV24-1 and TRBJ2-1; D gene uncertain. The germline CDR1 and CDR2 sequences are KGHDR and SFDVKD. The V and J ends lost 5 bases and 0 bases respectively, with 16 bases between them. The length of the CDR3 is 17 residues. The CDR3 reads CATSGGVLARSYNEQFF. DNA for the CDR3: TGTGCCACCAGTGGTGGGGTCCTCGCCCGCTCCTACAATGAGCAGTTCTTC.

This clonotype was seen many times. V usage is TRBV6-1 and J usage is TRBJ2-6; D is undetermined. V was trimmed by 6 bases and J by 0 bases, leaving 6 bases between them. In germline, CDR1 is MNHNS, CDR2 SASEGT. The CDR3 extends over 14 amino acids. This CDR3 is CASRENSGANVLTF. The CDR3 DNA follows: TGTGCCAGCAGGGAAAACTCTGGGGCCAACGTCCTGACTTTC.

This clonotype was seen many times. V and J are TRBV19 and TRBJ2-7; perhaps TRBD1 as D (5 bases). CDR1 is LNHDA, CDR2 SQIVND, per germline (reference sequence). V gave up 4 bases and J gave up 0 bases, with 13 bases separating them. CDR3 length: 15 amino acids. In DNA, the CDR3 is TGTGCCAGTAGTAGAGGACACTTCAGCTCCTACGAGCAGTACTTC. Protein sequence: CASSRGHFSSYEQYF. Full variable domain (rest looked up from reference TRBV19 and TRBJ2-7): DGGITQSPKYLFRKEGQNVTLSCEQNLNHDAMYWYRQDPGQGLRLIYYSQIVNDFQKGDIAEGYSVSREKKESFPLTVTSAQKNPTAFYLCASSRGHFSSYEQYFGPGTRLTVT.

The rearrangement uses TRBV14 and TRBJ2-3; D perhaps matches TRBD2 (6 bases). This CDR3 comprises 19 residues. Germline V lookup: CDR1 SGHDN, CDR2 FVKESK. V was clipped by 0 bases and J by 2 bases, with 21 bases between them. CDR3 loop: CASSQDPDGGLLHTDTQYF. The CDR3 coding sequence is TGTGCCAGCAGCCAAGATCCGGACGGGGGTCTCCTTCACACAGATACGCAGTATTTT.

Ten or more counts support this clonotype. This CDR3 reads CASSRPSTGPRDIQYF. The CDR3 nucleotides read TGTGCCAGCAGCCGTCCCTCCACCGGACCCAGAGACATTCAGTACTTC. The genes are TRBV7-9 and TRBJ2-4; D uncertain. The germline V and J ends were trimmed by 5 bases and 8 bases, with 22 bases remaining between them. CDR3 length: 16 amino acids. CDR1 and CDR2 from the germline V gene are SEHNR and FQNEAQ (reference sequence).

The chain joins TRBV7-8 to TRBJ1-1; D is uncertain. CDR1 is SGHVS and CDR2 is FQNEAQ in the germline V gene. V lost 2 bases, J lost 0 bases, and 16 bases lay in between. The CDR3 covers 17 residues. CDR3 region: CASSLNSNPLVNTEAFF. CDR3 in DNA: TGTGCCAGCAGCTTAAACTCGAACCCCTTGGTGAACACTGAAGCTTTCTTT. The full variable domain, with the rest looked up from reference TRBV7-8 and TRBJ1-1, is GAGVSQSPRYKVAKRGQDVALRCDPISGHVSLFWYQQALGQGPEFLTYFQNEAQLDKSGLPSDRFFAERPEGSVSTLKIQRTQQEDSAVYLCASSLNSNPLVNTEAFFGQGTRLTVV.

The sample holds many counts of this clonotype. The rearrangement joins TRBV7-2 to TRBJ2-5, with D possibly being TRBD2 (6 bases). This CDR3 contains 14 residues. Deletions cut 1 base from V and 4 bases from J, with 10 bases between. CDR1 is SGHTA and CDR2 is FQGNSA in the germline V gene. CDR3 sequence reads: CASSLGGAGETQYF. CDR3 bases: TGTGCCAGCAGCTTAGGCGGAGCGGGAGAGACCCAGTACTTC.

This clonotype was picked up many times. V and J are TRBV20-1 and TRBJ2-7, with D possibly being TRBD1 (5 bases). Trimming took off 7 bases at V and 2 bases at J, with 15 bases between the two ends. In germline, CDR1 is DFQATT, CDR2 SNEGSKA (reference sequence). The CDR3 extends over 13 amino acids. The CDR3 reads CSVLRVSPYEQYF. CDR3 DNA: TGCAGTGTCCTCAGGGTTTCGCCCTACGAGCAGTACTTC.

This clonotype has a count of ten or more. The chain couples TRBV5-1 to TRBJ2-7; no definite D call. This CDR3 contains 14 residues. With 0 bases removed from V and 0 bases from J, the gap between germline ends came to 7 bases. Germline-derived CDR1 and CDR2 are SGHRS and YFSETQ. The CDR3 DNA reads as TGCGCCAGCAGCTTGGGACCGCGCTCCTACGAGCAGTACTTC. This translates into CASSLGPRSYEQYF.

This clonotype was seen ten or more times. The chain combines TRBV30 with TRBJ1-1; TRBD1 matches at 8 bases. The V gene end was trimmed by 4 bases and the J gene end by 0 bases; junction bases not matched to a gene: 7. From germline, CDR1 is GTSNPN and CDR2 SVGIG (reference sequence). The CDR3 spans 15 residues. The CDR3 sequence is CAWNLDRAVNTEAFF. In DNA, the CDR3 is TGTGCCTGGAACTTGGACAGGGCTGTGAACACTGAAGCTTTCTTT.

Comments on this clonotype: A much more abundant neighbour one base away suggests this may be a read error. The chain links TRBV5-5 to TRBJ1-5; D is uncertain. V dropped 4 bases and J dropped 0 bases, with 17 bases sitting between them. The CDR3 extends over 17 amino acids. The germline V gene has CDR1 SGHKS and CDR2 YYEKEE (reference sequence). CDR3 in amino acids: CASSPDGVGYSNQPQHF. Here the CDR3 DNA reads TGTGCCAGCAGCCCCGATGGGGTAGGGTATAGCAATCAGCCCCAGCATTTT.

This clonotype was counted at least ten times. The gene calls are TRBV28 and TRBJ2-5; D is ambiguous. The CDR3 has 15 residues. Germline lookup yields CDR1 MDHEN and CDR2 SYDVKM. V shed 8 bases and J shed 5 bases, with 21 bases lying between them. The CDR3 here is CASSPGGRSEETQYF. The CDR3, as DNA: TGTGCCAGCTCCCCGGGCGGTCGGTCCGAGGAGACCCAGTACTTC. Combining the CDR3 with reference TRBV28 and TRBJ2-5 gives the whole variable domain DVKVTQSSRYLVKRTGEKVFLECVQDMDHENMFWYRQDPGLGLRLIYFSYDVKMKEKGDIPEGYSVSREKKERFSLILESASTNQTSMYLCASSPGGRSEETQYFGPGTRLLVL.

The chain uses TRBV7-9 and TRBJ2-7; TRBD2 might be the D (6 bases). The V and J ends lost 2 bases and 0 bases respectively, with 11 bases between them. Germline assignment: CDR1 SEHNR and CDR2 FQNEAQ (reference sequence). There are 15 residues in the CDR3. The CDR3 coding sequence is TGTGCCAGCAGCTTACCGGGACTTTCCTCCTACGAGCAGTACTTC. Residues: CASSLPGLSSYEQYF. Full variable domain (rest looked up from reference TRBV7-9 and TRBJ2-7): DTGVSQNPRHKITKRGQNVTFRCDPISEHNRLYWYRQTLGQGPEFLTYFQNEAQLEKSRLLSDRFSAERPKGSFSTLEIQRTEQGDSAMYLCASSLPGLSSYEQYFGPGTRLTVT.

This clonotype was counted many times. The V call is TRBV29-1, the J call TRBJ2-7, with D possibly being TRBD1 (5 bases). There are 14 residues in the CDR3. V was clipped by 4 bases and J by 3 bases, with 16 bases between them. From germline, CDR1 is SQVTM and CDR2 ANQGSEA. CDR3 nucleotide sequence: TGCAGCGTTGGTCCCAGTCCGACAGACTACGAGCAGTACTTC. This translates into CSVGPSPTDYEQYF.

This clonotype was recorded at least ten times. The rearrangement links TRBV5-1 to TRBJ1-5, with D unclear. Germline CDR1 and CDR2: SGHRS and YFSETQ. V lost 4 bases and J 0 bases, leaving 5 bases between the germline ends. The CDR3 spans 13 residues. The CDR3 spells CASSVDSNQPQHF. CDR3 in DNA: TGCGCCAGCAGCGTCGATAGCAATCAGCCCCAGCATTTT. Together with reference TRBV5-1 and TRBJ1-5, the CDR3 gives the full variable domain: KAGVTQTPRYLIKTRGQQVTLSCSPISGHRSVSWYQQTPGQGLQFLFEYFSETQRNKGNFPGRFSGRQFSNSRSEMNVSTLELGDSALYLCASSVDSNQPQHFGDGTRLSIL.

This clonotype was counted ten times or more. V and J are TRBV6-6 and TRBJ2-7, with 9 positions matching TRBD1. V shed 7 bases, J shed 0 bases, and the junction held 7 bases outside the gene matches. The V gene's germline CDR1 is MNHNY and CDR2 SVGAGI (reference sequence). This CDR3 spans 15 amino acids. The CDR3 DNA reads TGTGCCAGCATCGACAGGGGGGTCAGCTCCTACGAGCAGTACTTC. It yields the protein CASIDRGVSSYEQYF.

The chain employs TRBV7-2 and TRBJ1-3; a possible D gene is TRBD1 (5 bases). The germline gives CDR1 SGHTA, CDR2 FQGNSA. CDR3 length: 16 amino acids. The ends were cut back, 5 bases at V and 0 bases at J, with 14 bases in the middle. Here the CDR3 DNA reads TGTGCCAGCAGCCTAAGCGGGGGGAGCTCTGGAAACACCATATATTTT. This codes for CASSLSGGSSGNTIYF.

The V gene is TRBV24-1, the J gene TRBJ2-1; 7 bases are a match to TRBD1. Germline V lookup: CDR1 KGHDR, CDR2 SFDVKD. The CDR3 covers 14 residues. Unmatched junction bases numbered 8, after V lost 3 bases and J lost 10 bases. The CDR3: CATSDLFTGDEQFF. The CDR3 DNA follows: TGTGCCACCAGTGATCTTTTTACAGGGGACGAGCAGTTCTTC.

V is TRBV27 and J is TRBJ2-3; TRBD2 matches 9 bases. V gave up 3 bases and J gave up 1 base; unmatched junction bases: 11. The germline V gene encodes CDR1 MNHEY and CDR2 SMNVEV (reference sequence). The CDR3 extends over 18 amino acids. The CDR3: CASSFSKLAGIRTDTQYF. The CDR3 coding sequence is TGTGCCAGCAGTTTTTCTAAGCTAGCGGGAATCCGCACAGATACGCAGTATTTT.

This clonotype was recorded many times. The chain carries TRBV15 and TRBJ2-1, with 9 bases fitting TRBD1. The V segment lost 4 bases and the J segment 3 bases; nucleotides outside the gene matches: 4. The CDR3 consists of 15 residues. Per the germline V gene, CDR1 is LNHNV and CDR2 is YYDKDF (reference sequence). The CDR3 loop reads CATSIPGQGYNEQFF. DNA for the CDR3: TGTGCCACCAGCATACCGGGACAGGGCTACAATGAGCAGTTCTTC.

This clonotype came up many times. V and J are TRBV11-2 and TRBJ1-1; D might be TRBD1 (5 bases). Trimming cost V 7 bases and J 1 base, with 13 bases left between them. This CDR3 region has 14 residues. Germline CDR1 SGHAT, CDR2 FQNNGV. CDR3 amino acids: CASISRDRNTEAFF. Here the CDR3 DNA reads TGTGCCAGCATCTCTCGAGACAGGAACACTGAAGCTTTCTTT.

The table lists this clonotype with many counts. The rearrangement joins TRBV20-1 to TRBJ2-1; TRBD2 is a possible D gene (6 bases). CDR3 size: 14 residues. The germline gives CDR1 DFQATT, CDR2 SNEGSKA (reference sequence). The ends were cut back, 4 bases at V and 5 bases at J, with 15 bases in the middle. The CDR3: CSATLASNDNEQFF. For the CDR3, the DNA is TGCAGTGCTACACTAGCCTCAAACGACAATGAGCAGTTCTTC.

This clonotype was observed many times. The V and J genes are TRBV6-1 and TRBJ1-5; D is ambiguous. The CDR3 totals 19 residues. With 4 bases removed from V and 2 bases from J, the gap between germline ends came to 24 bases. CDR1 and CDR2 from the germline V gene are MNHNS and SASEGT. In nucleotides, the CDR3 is TGTGCCAGCAGTGGAACTCGAAGCGGAGAATTTCTGGGCAATCAGCCCCAGCATTTT. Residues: CASSGTRSGEFLGNQPQHF.